One and the same sample provided the 9 T cell receptor beta chains below, sequenced in a study of early stage breast cancer tumors (TCRdb year 2017). Receptor libraries were prepared by the immunoSEQ multiplex PCR assay. Sourced from immuneACCESS, this table was stored by TCRdb with only in-frame sequences that have V and J called. A share of the clones is absent; for the studies checked, an unresolved V gene accounts for under half, and the remainder has no known explanation. In all, the sample holds fewer than 30,000 clones, and around 53% of those were seen once. In total, the top ten clones hold 7% to 9.5% of the sample. Specimen: breast tumor tissue. The receptors here all came from a person between 45 and 65 years old with breast cancer.

The chain recombines TRBV6-1 with TRBJ1-3; tentatively, D is TRBD1 (5 bases). The CDR3 spans 14 residues. Trimming shortened V by 7 bases and J by 3 bases, and 13 bases separated the two germline ends. Germline values: CDR1 MNHNS, CDR2 SASEGT. The CDR3 sequence is CASIRGVVGNTIYF. The CDR3 coding sequence is TGTGCCAGCATTCGAGGGGTGGTTGGAAACACCATATATTTT.

The chain carries TRBV5-1 and TRBJ1-4; D is uncertain. Germline V gene sequence: CDR1 SGHRS, CDR2 YFSETQ. V was shortened by 0 bases and J by 3 bases, with 6 bases between the two germline ends. This CDR3 is 14 amino acids long. The CDR3 bases are TGCGCCAGCAGCTTGGCGAACCCTAATGAAAAACTGTTTTTT. Translating it yields CASSLANPNEKLFF.

The CDR3 DNA is TGTGCCAGTAGTATAGATTACACAGGGAGGATGAAGCCCCAGCATTTT. It translates to CASSIDYTGRMKPQHF. The chain is built from TRBV19 and TRBJ1-5; D might be TRBD1 (6 bases). Germline assignment: CDR1 LNHDA and CDR2 SQIVND (reference sequence). The CDR3 covers 16 residues. V was pared by 0 bases and J by 8 bases, with 17 bases between.

This rearrangement joins TRBV7-2 to TRBJ2-5, with a weak D call TRBD2 (6 bases). The length of the CDR3 is 15 residues. Per germline, CDR1 SGHTA and CDR2 FQGNSA. Trimming took off 3 bases at V and 2 bases at J, with 13 bases between the two ends. This chain's CDR3 is CASSFPFAGQETQYF. The CDR3 DNA follows: TGTGCCAGCAGCTTCCCTTTTGCGGGGCAAGAGACCCAGTACTTC.

The V and J genes are TRBV30 and TRBJ2-4, with D tentatively TRBD2 (6 bases). The CDR3 loop spans 12 amino acids. V was trimmed by 0 bases and J by 8 bases, leaving 8 bases between them. The germline V gene has CDR1 GTSNPN and CDR2 SVGIG (reference sequence). As DNA, the CDR3 is TGTGCCTGGAGTGTCCAGCGGGACATTCAGTACTTC. Translated: CAWSVQRDIQYF.

This clone was observed a handful of times. CDR3 sequence (DNA): TGTGCCAGCAGCCGACAGCTGAACACTGAAGCTTTCTTT. Protein: CASSRQLNTEAFF. This rearrangement joins TRBV14 to TRBJ1-1, with a tentative D call TRBD1 (5 bases). The germline V and J ends were trimmed by 4 bases and 0 bases, with 6 bases remaining between them. Germline V gives CDR1 SGHDN, CDR2 FVKESK. This CDR3 comprises 13 residues.

The genes are TRBV11-2 and TRBJ2-2; 9 nucleotides line up with TRBD2. There are 15 residues in the CDR3. The V and J ends lost 9 bases and 4 bases, in that order; junction bases with no gene match: 9. Germline CDR1 reads SGHAT; CDR2 reads FQNNGV. CDR3 loop: CARGGRGGITGELFF. The CDR3 DNA is TGTGCCAGAGGCGGGAGGGGGGGGATCACCGGGGAGCTGTTTTTT.

J is TRBJ2-1 and V is TRBV7-8, with 9 bases fitting TRBD2. Trimming at V came to 0 bases and at J to 4 bases, leaving 10 bases not matched to a gene. The length of the CDR3 is 18 residues. The germline CDR1 and CDR2 sequences are SGHVS and FQNEAQ. The CDR3 DNA is TGTGCCAGCAGCTTAGCAATCCCGGGACTAGCTGATTACAATGAGCAGTTCTTC. It codes for CASSLAIPGLADYNEQFF.

V gene TRBV19 combines with J gene TRBJ2-4; 11 nucleotides agree with TRBD2. The CDR3 is 17 residues long. The V gene's germline CDR1 is LNHDA and CDR2 SQIVND (reference sequence). V gave up 1 base and J gave up 8 bases; unmatched junction bases: 10. The CDR3: CASSIGGSGRAGDIQYF. CDR3 in DNA: TGTGCCAGTAGTATAGGGGGTAGCGGGAGGGCAGGGGACATTCAGTACTTC.